The 18 T cell receptor beta chains listed next were all sequenced from one sample in a study of cytomegalovirus exposure and HLA in healthy donors. The PCR used 60 Vbeta and 13 Jbeta primers. Assay used: immunoSEQ multiplex PCR; TCRdb lists only in-frame clones, some missing. Of some 130,000 clones in the sample, about 80% are singletons; the top ten hold roughly 2.5%. The specimen sequenced was PBMCs. The receptors here all came from a boy between 2 and 15 years old in good health and CMV-seronegative.

This clone was seen a single time. The chain employs TRBV11-2 and TRBJ1-2; TRBD1 might be the D (6 bases). The V gene's germline CDR1 is SGHAT and CDR2 FQNNGV. This CDR3 is 15 amino acids long. Trimming took off 1 base at V and 8 bases at J, with 17 bases between the two ends. The CDR3 nucleotides read TGTGCCAGCAGCTTAGTGAGTCCAGGGGTTGAGGGCTACACCTTC. Its protein product is CASSLVSPGVEGYTF.

This clone was seen a handful of times. V is TRBV9 and J is TRBJ2-7, with D possibly matching TRBD2 (5 bases). This CDR3 comprises 14 residues. V lost 4 bases and J lost 0, with 11 bases in between. Looked up from germline, CDR1 is SGDLS and CDR2 is YYNGEE. The CDR3 here is CASSPGGFSYEQYF. CDR3 DNA: TGTGCCAGCAGCCCAGGCGGGTTCTCCTACGAGCAGTACTTC.

CDR3 DNA sequence: TGCGCCAGCAGCTCGGGCCAGGGTAGTAGGACAGATACGCAGTATTTT. Residues: CASSSGQGSRTDTQYF. The V call is TRBV5-1, the J call TRBJ2-3; TRBD1 is a possible D gene (5 bases). V was pared by 3 bases and J by 3 bases, with 17 bases between. The germline V gene has CDR1 SGHRS and CDR2 YFSETQ. The CDR3 totals 16 residues.

The chain uses TRBV9 and TRBJ2-1, with D possibly being TRBD2 (5 bases). There are 16 residues in the CDR3. CDR1 and CDR2 from the germline V gene are SGDLS and YYNGEE. Trimming removed 4 bases from V and 0 bases from J, with 14 bases in between. The CDR3 spells CASSPLSGSSYNEQFF. Written as DNA, the CDR3 is TGTGCCAGCAGCCCGCTGAGCGGTAGCTCCTACAATGAGCAGTTCTTC.

A single count supports this clone. The chain is built from TRBV5-6 and TRBJ1-2, with 10 bases that match TRBD1. Trimming removed 4 bases from V and 3 bases from J; junction bases left unmatched: 18. The CDR3 has 19 amino acids. CDR1 is SGHDT, CDR2 YYEEEE, per germline. CDR3 loop: CASSPLSGVAGTGDYGYTF. In DNA, the CDR3 is TGTGCCAGCAGCCCCCTCTCCGGGGTCGCCGGGACAGGGGACTATGGCTACACCTTC.

The rearrangement uses TRBV6-4 and TRBJ2-7; maybe TRBD1 (6 bases). The CDR3 extends over 14 amino acids. Trimming took off 5 bases at V and 4 bases at J, with 15 bases between the two ends. The germline V gene encodes CDR1 MRHNA and CDR2 SNTAGT. CDR3 coding DNA: TGTGCCAGCAGTATCCGACAGGAGAAATACGAGCAGTACGTC. Translation: CASSIRQEKYEQYV.

This chain uses TRBV25-1 with TRBJ1-1, with 7 bases matching TRBD1. Trimming removed 4 bases from V and 10 bases from J; junction bases left unmatched: 9. The CDR3 extends over 13 amino acids. CDR1 is MGHDK and CDR2 is SYGVNS in the germline V gene. The CDR3 DNA reads TGTGCCAGCAGTGTCCCCGGACAGGACGGAGCTTTCTTT. Protein: CASSVPGQDGAFF.

The chain joins TRBV10-3 to TRBJ1-2; 8 bases line up with TRBD1. Germline V gives CDR1 ENHRY, CDR2 SYGVKD. Unmatched junction bases numbered 8, after V lost 5 bases and J lost 9 bases. The CDR3 length is 13 residues. This chain's CDR3 is CAISPDRVWRYTF. CDR3 in DNA: TGTGCCATCAGTCCGGACAGGGTCTGGCGCTACACCTTC.

This chain uses TRBV7-2 with TRBJ2-3; TRBD1 might be the D (6 bases). There are 14 residues in the CDR3. Germline CDR1 and CDR2: SGHTA and FQGNSA. Trimming shortened V by 5 bases and J by 2 bases, and 11 bases separated the two germline ends. CDR3 protein: CASSPGQNTDTQYF. CDR3 coding DNA: TGTGCCAGCAGCCCCGGACAGAACACAGATACGCAGTATTTT.

This clone showed up just once. The rearrangement uses TRBV19 and TRBJ1-1; D remains ambiguous. The germline gives CDR1 LNHDA, CDR2 SQIVND (reference sequence). The CDR3 has 13 amino acids. Trimming took off 3 bases at V and 7 bases at J, with 12 bases between the two ends. CDR3 sequence: CASSIGFPGEAFF. For the CDR3, the DNA is TGTGCCAGTAGTATTGGGTTTCCGGGTGAAGCTTTCTTT.

The chain employs TRBV18 and TRBJ2-5; 8 bases align to TRBD1. CDR3 size: 15 residues. J was trimmed by 5 bases and V by 1 base; bases with no gene match: 6. Germline lookup yields CDR1 KGHSH and CDR2 LQKENI. The DNA for the CDR3 is TGTGCCAGCTCACCACAGACAGGGGTGAGGGAGACCCAGTACTTC. Translation gives CASSPQTGVRETQYF.

The chain carries TRBV19 and TRBJ2-1, with 7 bases identical to TRBD2. Germline CDR1 reads LNHDA; CDR2 reads SQIVND (reference sequence). V was pared by 7 bases and J by 0 bases, with 6 bases of the junction left unmatched. This CDR3 region has 15 residues. The CDR3 is CASKVGGSSYNEQFF. The CDR3 DNA follows: TGTGCCAGTAAGGTGGGCGGGAGCTCCTACAATGAGCAGTTCTTC.

V is TRBV4-3 and J is TRBJ1-5; D is undetermined. This CDR3 region has 15 residues. Germline V gene sequence: CDR1 LGHNA, CDR2 YSLEER. Deletions cut 1 base from V and 0 bases from J, with 7 bases between. The CDR3 nucleotides are TGCGCCAGCAGCCAAGGCGTCAATAGCAATCAGCCCCAGCATTTT. The encoded protein is CASSQGVNSNQPQHF.

In the case of this clone: Because the CDR3 is missing its conserved closing phenylalanine or tryptophan, this is likely a read error. The rearrangement joins TRBV27 to TRBJ1-2; unclear D gene. Germline V gene lookup returns CDR1 MNHEY and CDR2 SMNVEV (reference sequence). V lost 5 bases, J lost 2 bases, and 15 bases lay in between. The CDR3 has 15 residues. The CDR3 region is CASSDHPGGNYGYTL. In DNA, the CDR3 is TGTGCCAGCAGTGACCACCCAGGCGGGAACTATGGCTACACCCTC.

The J gene is TRBJ2-5, the V gene TRBV25-1; unclear D gene. The closer fit of TRBJ2-7 to the DNA end suggests the J call may be wrong. The CDR3 length is 13 residues. The V gene's germline CDR1 is MGHDK and CDR2 SYGVNS. CDR3 amino acids: CASMLDSAYEQYF. For the CDR3, the DNA is TGTGCCAGCATGCTAGACTCCGCCTACGAGCAGTACTTC.

The chain has TRBV9 and TRBJ1-2; 9 bases agree with TRBD1. V shed 4 bases, J shed 8 bases, and the junction held 9 bases outside the gene matches. The CDR3 length is 14 residues. Per the germline V gene, CDR1 is SGDLS and CDR2 is YYNGEE. The CDR3: CASSLRQGEGGYTF. CDR3 nucleotides: TGTGCCAGCAGCCTCAGACAGGGGGAGGGGGGCTACACCTTC.

The chain couples TRBV11-2 to TRBJ1-1; TRBD1 is a possible D gene (6 bases). Germline CDR1 is SGHAT and CDR2 is FQNNGV. The CDR3 is made up of 14 amino acids. V was shortened by 3 bases and J by 0 bases, with 8 bases between the two germline ends. CDR3 bases: TGTGCCAGCAGCTTTTGGACAGTGAACACTGAAGCTTTCTTT. The encoded protein is CASSFWTVNTEAFF.

The CDR3 region has the DNA TGTGCCAGCAGCGCCGGGGTTAACTATGGCTACACCTTC. As protein: CASSAGVNYGYTF. The V call is TRBV9, the J call TRBJ1-2, with D uncertain. The CDR3 consists of 13 residues. Per germline, CDR1 SGDLS and CDR2 YYNGEE. Trimming removed 3 bases from V and 1 base from J, with 7 bases in between.